The 23 T cell receptor beta chains in this list originate from one sample, sequenced in a study of cytomegalovirus exposure and HLA in healthy donors. The PCR ran on 60 Vbeta and 13 Jbeta primers. Measured with immunoSEQ multiplex PCR; TCRdb has only the in-frame clones, and not every one. The sample has 150,000 or so clones; about three quarters are singletons. Source material: PBMCs. These receptors were collected from a male donor in good health and CMV-seronegative.

The V gene is TRBV6-4, the J gene TRBJ2-3; 8 bases agree with TRBD2. J was trimmed by 5 bases and V by 4 bases; bases with no gene match: 5. The CDR3 covers 14 residues. The germline V gene has CDR1 MRHNA and CDR2 SNTAGT. CDR3 sequence reads: CASSGSAGGDTQYF. As DNA, the CDR3 is TGTGCCAGCAGTGGAAGTGCGGGAGGAGATACGCAGTATTTT.

The gene calls are TRBV19 and TRBJ1-2; 8 positions match TRBD1. J lost 2 bases, V lost 3 bases, and 14 bases had no gene match. Germline V gene data show CDR1 as LNHDA and CDR2 as SQIVND (reference sequence). The length of the CDR3 is 18 residues. The DNA for the CDR3 is TGTGCCAGTAGTATCCAACGACAGGGGTCAACCATAAACTATGGCTACACCTTC. Translating it yields CASSIQRQGSTINYGYTF.

This clone appeared once. The rearrangement uses TRBV14 and TRBJ1-4; TRBD1 is a possible D gene (6 bases). This CDR3 is 16 amino acids long. The germline CDR1 and CDR2 sequences are SGHDN and FVKESK. The V and J ends lost 0 bases and 7 bases respectively, with 15 bases between them. The CDR3 sequence: CASSQDRVQGGEKLFF. As DNA, the CDR3 is TGTGCCAGCAGCCAAGATCGAGTACAGGGTGGTGAAAAACTGTTTTTT.

This sequence joins TRBV6-1 and TRBJ2-5; D gene unclear. The DNA matches TRBJ2-7 better at its end, which makes the J call doubtful. Germline CDR1 reads MNHNS; CDR2 reads SASEGT. This CDR3 has 14 residues. CDR3 bases: TGTGCCAGCAGGTTAACTACGCGCGCCTACGAGCAGTACTTC. Translating it yields CASRLTTRAYEQYF.

A few counts support this clone. The rearrangement joins TRBV5-5 to TRBJ2-7; 9 nucleotides agree with TRBD2. This CDR3 is built from 15 residues. Per germline, CDR1 SGHKS and CDR2 YYEKEE (reference sequence). The trim removed 4 bases at V and 4 bases at J, leaving 9 bases unmatched. Here the CDR3 DNA reads TGTGCCAGCAGCCCAGGAAGCGGGAGGAGTTACGAGCAGTACTTC. Translating it yields CASSPGSGRSYEQYF.

This rearrangement joins TRBV4-2 to TRBJ2-1; 7 bases agree with TRBD1. Germline V gives CDR1 LGHNA, CDR2 YNFKEQ. The CDR3 has 17 residues. Germline trimming cut 3 bases from V and 4 bases from J; bases unmatched to any gene: 12. The DNA for the CDR3 is TGTGCCAGCAGCCAGACGGACAGGACCAACCAATACAATGAGCAGTTCTTC. It specifies CASSQTDRTNQYNEQFF.

This chain's CDR3 is CASSLNEGVNTEAFF. CDR3 in DNA: TGTGCCAGCAGCTTAAACGAAGGGGTGAACACTGAAGCTTTCTTT. The chain couples TRBV7-2 to TRBJ1-1; D is perhaps TRBD1 (5 bases). V gave up 2 bases and J gave up 0 bases, with 10 bases separating them. Germline V CDR1 and CDR2: SGHTA, FQGNSA. CDR3 length equals 15 residues.

This clone has only one observation. The V gene is TRBV4-1, the J gene TRBJ1-6; 8 bases are a match to TRBD1. The germline gives CDR1 MGHRA, CDR2 YSYEKL. The V segment lost 6 bases and the J segment 6 bases; nucleotides outside the gene matches: 4. This CDR3 is 14 amino acids long. The CDR3 loop reads CASSTGQANSPLHF. DNA of the CDR3: TGCGCCAGCAGTACGGGACAGGCTAATTCACCCCTCCACTTT.

The genes are TRBV18 and TRBJ1-5, with 7 bases identical to TRBD1. The CDR3 is made up of 13 amino acids. CDR1 KGHSH and CDR2 LQKENI come from the germline V gene. With V trimmed by 2 bases and J by 7 bases, 2 bases remained unmatched. The CDR3: CASSPTGAQPQHF. The CDR3 DNA sequence: TGTGCCAGCTCACCAACAGGGGCCCAGCCCCAGCATTTT.

CDR3 amino acids: CATKSTGADEQYF. The CDR3 bases are TGTGCCACTAAAAGTACAGGGGCGGACGAGCAGTACTTC. The chain employs TRBV19 and TRBJ2-7, with 7 bases matching TRBD1. Germline loops: CDR1 LNHDA, CDR2 SQIVND (reference sequence). The CDR3 runs to 13 residues. The J segment lost 5 bases and the V segment lost 10 bases, leaving 11 bases of the junction unmatched.

The V and J genes are TRBV5-1 and TRBJ2-5; D is perhaps TRBD1 (6 bases). Germline V gives CDR1 SGHRS, CDR2 YFSETQ. The V and J ends lost 4 bases and 1 base respectively, with 11 bases between them. This CDR3 comprises 14 residues. CDR3: CASSLDSFQETQYF. The CDR3 nucleotides are TGCGCCAGCAGCCTGGACAGTTTCCAAGAGACCCAGTACTTC.

The rearrangement links TRBV9 to TRBJ2-2; 9 bases are a match to TRBD1. V shed 4 bases, J shed 5 bases, and the junction held 12 bases outside the gene matches. Germline V gives CDR1 SGDLS, CDR2 YYNGEE. The CDR3 has 17 amino acids. The CDR3 DNA reads TGTGCCAGCAGCCTATTCACAGGGGGCGCGATTACCGGGGAGCTGTTTTTT. This gives the protein CASSLFTGGAITGELFF.

This clone was detected a few times. The CDR3 spells CAIRKQGQPQETQYF. The DNA of the CDR3 is TGTGCCATCAGGAAACAGGGGCAACCCCAAGAGACCCAGTACTTC. The J gene is TRBJ2-5, the V gene TRBV10-3, with 7 bases that match TRBD1. This CDR3 comprises 15 residues. V was pared by 6 bases and J by 1 base, with 8 bases of the junction left unmatched. Germline assignment: CDR1 ENHRY and CDR2 SYGVKD.

V and J are TRBV4-3 and TRBJ1-4, with D unclear. The germline V gene has CDR1 LGHNA and CDR2 YSLEER. Trimming took 8 bases from V and 5 from J, leaving 9 bases between them. The CDR3 is made up of 12 amino acids. The CDR3 DNA sequence: TGCGCCAGCGGAGGCTCAAATGAAAAACTGTTTTTT. Amino acid sequence: CASGGSNEKLFF.

This chain connects TRBV27 to TRBJ2-4; weak D call: TRBD1 (5 bases). Germline assignment: CDR1 MNHEY and CDR2 SMNVEV (reference sequence). The CDR3 loop spans 17 amino acids. Trimming stripped 7 bases from V and 1 base from J, with 20 bases between. The CDR3 bases are TGTGCCAGCAAGCCCCCCGTCAGGGTCTGGGCCAAAAACATTCAGTACTTC. Protein sequence: CASKPPVRVWAKNIQYF.

The V gene is TRBV29-1, the J gene TRBJ2-4, with 8 bases lining up with TRBD2. The CDR3 is 14 residues long. In germline, CDR1 is SQVTM, CDR2 ANQGSEA. Trimming took 7 bases from V and 8 from J; bases not matched to a gene: 13. The CDR3 region has the DNA TGCAGCGCCTCCGATCGGGGGGGGGCCCACATTCAGTACTTC. Translated, it gives CSASDRGGAHIQYF. Variable domain in full (rest from reference TRBV29-1 and TRBJ2-4): SAVISQKPSRDICQRGTSLTIQCQVDSQVTMMFWYRQQPGQSLTLIATANQGSEATYESGFVIDKFPISRPNLTFSTLTVSNMSPEDSSIYLCSASDRGGAHIQYFGAGTRLSVL.

The V call is TRBV9, the J call TRBJ2-3; 7 bases are a match to TRBD2. V shed 6 bases, J shed 2 bases, and the junction held 12 bases outside the gene matches. Germline V gene lookup returns CDR1 SGDLS and CDR2 YYNGEE. The length of the CDR3 is 16 residues. The CDR3 is CASNLGRGPPTDTQYF. The CDR3 nucleotides are TGTGCCAGCAACCTGGGGAGGGGTCCCCCCACAGATACGCAGTATTTT.

The genes are TRBV9 and TRBJ1-4, with D possibly matching TRBD1 (5 bases). Looked up from germline, CDR1 is SGDLS and CDR2 is YYNGEE. The CDR3 extends over 17 amino acids. Trimming left V 4 bases short and J 4 bases short, with 20 bases between. CDR3 amino acids: CASSPGQMGRVNEKLFF. Written as DNA, the CDR3 is TGTGCCAGCAGCCCCGGCCAAATGGGCAGGGTTAATGAAAAACTGTTTTTT.

V and J are TRBV19 and TRBJ2-1; 8 nucleotides align to TRBD1. The junction had 8 bases not matched to a gene; V was cut back by 3 bases and J by 10 bases. Germline CDR1 LNHDA, CDR2 SQIVND (reference sequence). This CDR3 is 14 amino acids long. This CDR3 reads CASSIKDRVYEQFF. In nucleotides, the CDR3 is TGTGCCAGTAGTATTAAGGACAGGGTTTACGAGCAGTTCTTC.

CDR3 nucleotides: TGCACCAGCAGCCAAGAATGGCGACAGGGGGCACTGAAGGGGGGGGCTTTCTTT. It encodes CTSSQEWRQGALKGGAFF. This chain uses TRBV1 with TRBJ1-1; no check of the table's D call, TRBD1, against the DNA was made. TRBV1 is shown as a pseudogene. The CDR3 spans 18 residues.

The chain recombines TRBV5-1 with TRBJ1-1; 8 positions match TRBD1. CDR1 is SGHRS and CDR2 is YFSETQ in the germline V gene. The V and J ends lost 1 base and 2 bases, in that order; junction bases with no gene match: 1. The CDR3 has 14 residues. CDR3: CASSLPGGNTEAFF. DNA for the CDR3: TGCGCCAGCAGCTTGCCAGGGGGCAACACTGAAGCTTTCTTT.

The gene calls are TRBV29-1 and TRBJ2-2, with 9 bases matching TRBD2. CDR3 length: 19 residues. Germline lookup yields CDR1 SQVTM and CDR2 ANQGSEA. V lost 7 bases, J lost 5 bases, and 23 bases stayed unmatched. This CDR3 reads CSAHIRDRLLAGSTGELFF. The CDR3 DNA follows: TGCAGCGCCCACATCCGGGACAGACTTCTAGCGGGAAGTACCGGGGAGCTGTTTTTT.

Turning to this clone: A junction end diverges from the germline sequence, so it may reflect a read error. The CDR3 coding sequence is TGTGCCAGCAGCTTAGGAGTGGCGGGGCCCTCGGACGAGCGGTACTTC. Translated: CASSLGVAGPSDERYF. The rearrangement links TRBV7-8 to TRBJ2-7; D possibly corresponds to TRBD2 (6 bases). CDR1 SGHVS and CDR2 FQNEAQ come from the germline V gene. CDR3 size: 16 residues.